This T cell receptor beta chain was recovered during a study of T cell changes during pregnancy in multiple sclerosis. Libraries were prepared by immunoSEQ multiplex PCR; TCRdb keeps only in-frame clonotypes and omits some of them. The table shows around 100,000 clones, with roughly 92% occurring only once. The input for sequencing was peripheral blood, taken after pregnancy. The clonotype was recovered from a female donor with multiple sclerosis, enrolled in a pregnancy study.

CDR3 DNA sequence: TGTGCCAGCAGCTCGATCTACCTTGACAGGGCGAACTATGGCTACACCTTC. This translates into CASSSIYLDRANYGYTF. V is TRBV11-1 and J is TRBJ1-2, with 7 bases fitting TRBD1. This CDR3 is 17 amino acids long. The germline gives CDR1 SGHAT, CDR2 FQDESV (reference sequence). Unmatched junction bases numbered 13, after V lost 4 bases and J lost 2 bases.